These T cell receptor beta chains were read from a single sample in a study of cytomegalovirus exposure and HLA in healthy donors. The table came from immunoSEQ multiplex PCR; TCRdb's copy has only in-frame clones and leaves some out. Found here are some 120,000 clones, 77% of them singletons; the top ten hold 10% to 15%. Sequenced: PBMCs. These receptor sequences come from a middle-aged woman in good health and CMV-seropositive. Each CDR3 is given without its conserved first and last residue.

>13|TRBV2|TRBJ2-1
ASSEARGTSNEQF
>11|TRBV13|TRBJ2-5
ASSFGTRETQY
>12|TRBV5-1|TRBJ1-1
ASSFKQGDTEAF
>13|TRBV6-6|TRBJ1-1
ASSYRGGLNNEAF
>12|TRBV5-1|TRBJ1-3
ASSPRGSGNTIY
>12|TRBV5-1|TRBJ1-5
ASSLRQGVQPQH
>18|TRBV1|TRBJ2-3
TSSQDQNVVASGNTDTQY
>14|TRBV5-6|TRBJ2-7
ASSPGVGQGLYEQY
>10|TRBV25-1|TRBJ2-1
ASTRGDNEQF
>11|TRBV29-1|TRBJ2-3
SVEPFRGDTQY
>13|TRBV5-1|TRBJ2-7
ASSLAGRDNYEQY
>11|TRBV9|TRBJ1-2
ASSPQGRLGYT
>10|TRBV7-9|TRBJ2-7
ASRRSSYEQY
>12|TRBV6-6|TRBJ2-4
ASSPGIAKNIQY
>12|TRBV2|TRBJ1-1
ASRRGREGTEAF
>11|TRBV19|TRBJ1-1
ASSILQGAEAF
>12|TRBV28|TRBJ2-5
ASKTGGNQETQY